Listed below are T cell receptor beta chains from one sample, sequenced in a study of blood T cell repertoires in COVID-19. Data came from immunoSEQ multiplex PCR; TCRdb stores just in-frame clones and leaves some out. Found here are about 55,000 clones, almost 90% of them singletons; the top ten hold 8.5%. Sequencing input: peripheral blood. These receptors were obtained from a man aged 55 to 70 with active COVID-19. CDR3s include the opening cysteine and the closing phenylalanine or tryptophan. Fields, in order: J gene, V gene, D gene, clone size, CDR3 protein, CDR3 DNA. D genes are given only for firm matches. Clone size appears in some rows only: once, few, many, or a class for an expanded clone.

>TRBJ2-7|TRBV7-9|TRBD1|.
CASSLLGGQGGRSYEQYF
TGTGCCAGCAGCCTTTTAGGAGGACAGGGGGGACGGTCCTACGAGCAGTACTTC
>TRBJ2-2|TRBV19|.|.
CASSPLAGELFF
TGTGCCAGTAGTCCCCTCGCCGGGGAGCTGTTTTTT
>TRBJ1-6|TRBV19|.|many
CASRPGLSARRSPLHF
TGTGCCAGTAGGCCGGGTCTTTCGGCTCGTCGTTCACCCCTCCACTTT
>TRBJ2-1|TRBV20-1|TRBD2|once
CSAPRGDEQFF
TGCAGTGCGCCCCGGGGGGATGAGCAGTTCTTC
>TRBJ2-7|TRBV4-1|TRBD1|few
CASSQRTGGYEQYF
TGCGCCAGCAGCCAGAGGACAGGGGGCTACGAGCAGTACTTC
>TRBJ2-3|TRBV7-8|TRBD2|.
CASSLGALAGSTDTQYF
TGTGCCAGCAGCTTAGGTGCCCTAGCGGGAAGCACAGATACGCAGTATTTT
>TRBJ1-4|TRBV29-1|TRBD1|.
CSAVTGGEKLFF
TGCAGCGCCGTTACAGGGGGTGAAAAACTGTTTTTT
>TRBJ2-7|TRBV9|TRBD1|.
CASSARRDRTHEQYF
TGTGCCAGCAGCGCCCGCCGGGACAGGACCCACGAGCAGTACTTC
>TRBJ2-2|TRBV5-1|TRBD1|.
CASSLVGQLRAGELFF
TGCGCCAGCAGCTTGGTGGGACAGCTGAGGGCCGGGGAGCTGTTTTTT
>TRBJ2-2|TRBV5-4|TRBD2|.
CASSLAAGNTGELFF
TGTGCCAGCAGCTTGGCAGCGGGAAATACCGGGGAGCTGTTTTTT
>TRBJ2-1|TRBV7-9|TRBD2|.
CATATSGRADEQFF
TGTGCCACCGCAACTAGCGGGAGGGCCGATGAGCAGTTCTTC
>TRBJ2-3|TRBV18|.|.
CASSLGASTDTQYF
TGTGCCAGCTCCTTAGGGGCTAGCACAGATACGCAGTATTTT
>TRBJ2-4|TRBV9|.|.
CASAGGPAKNIQYF
TGTGCCAGCGCCGGGGGGCCGGCCAAAAACATTCAGTACTTC
>TRBJ1-2|TRBV19|.|.
CASSIYVGGHGYTF
TGTGCCAGTAGTATTTACGTCGGTGGGCACGGCTACACCTTC
>TRBJ2-1|TRBV6-2/TRBV6-3|TRBD2|.
CASSPRSGRALNSYNEQFF
TGTGCCAGCAGTCCAAGGAGCGGGAGGGCCCTTAACTCCTACAATGAGCAGTTCTTC
>TRBJ2-7|TRBV7-2|TRBD2|.
CASSVAGGSSYEQYF
TGTGCCAGCAGCGTAGCGGGAGGGAGCTCCTACGAGCAGTACTTC
>TRBJ1-2|TRBV2|.|.
CASTGVSNYGYTF
TGTGCCAGCACAGGCGTCAGTAACTATGGCTACACCTTC
>TRBJ2-7|TRBV2|.|.
CASSDVAVRSYEQYF
TGTGCCAGCAGCGATGTTGCAGTACGCTCCTACGAGCAGTACTTC
>TRBJ1-5|TRBV7-2|TRBD1|.
CASSPRTGGGQPQHF
TGTGCCAGCAGCCCGCGAACAGGGGGCGGTCAGCCCCAGCATTTT
>TRBJ2-3|TRBV5-1|.|once
CASSRAGATSLDTQYF
TGCGCCAGCAGCCGGGCGGGCGCCACGAGCCTGGATACGCAGTATTTT
>TRBJ1-4|TRBV5-8|TRBD1|.
CASSLGSDRGEKLFF
TGTGCCAGCAGCTTGGGGTCGGACAGGGGCGAAAAACTGTTTTTT
>TRBJ2-7|TRBV18|.|.
CASSLSGAAPIEQYF
TGTGCCAGCTCACTCAGTGGTGCGGCGCCGATCGAGCAGTACTTC
>TRBJ1-1|TRBV25-1|TRBD1|.
CASRGQVDTEAFF
TGTGCCAGCAGGGGACAGGTAGATACTGAAGCTTTCTTT
>TRBJ2-1|TRBV6-1|.|.
CASSEGGRRLRNEQFF
TGTGCCAGCAGTGAAGGAGGTAGGAGGTTGCGCAATGAGCAGTTCTTC
>TRBJ1-4|TRBV7-3|.|.
CASSLDGRGGNEKLFF
TGTGCCAGCAGCCTGGACGGTCGAGGGGGAAATGAAAAACTGTTTTTT
>TRBJ2-7|TRBV7-8|TRBD1|.
CASSFDRGPYEQYF
TGTGCCAGCAGCTTTGACAGGGGGCCCTACGAGCAGTACTTC
>TRBJ2-3|TRBV4-1|.|.
CASSQGLGAQYF
TGCGCCAGCAGCCAAGGTCTAGGAGCGCAGTATTTT
>TRBJ2-1|TRBV5-1|TRBD2|.
CASSQSGSTNNEQFF
TGCGCCAGCAGCCAGAGCGGGAGTACCAACAATGAGCAGTTCTTC
>TRBJ1-2|TRBV5-1|.|.
CASSLAPDMGPLDGYTF
TGCGCCAGCAGCTTGGCTCCGGACATGGGGCCTTTGGATGGCTACACCTTC
>TRBJ2-3|TRBV20-1|TRBD2|.
CSASDGGRAGTDTQYF
TGCAGTGCTAGTGATGGCGGGAGGGCTGGCACAGATACGCAGTATTTT
>TRBJ1-5|TRBV3-1/TRBV3-2|.|once
CASSQAHSNQPQHF
TGTGCCAGCAGCCAGGCTCATAGCAATCAGCCCCAGCATTTT
>TRBJ2-4|TRBV3-1/TRBV3-2|TRBD2|.
CASSPPGGGIQYF
TGTGCCAGCAGCCCGCCGGGAGGTGGCATTCAGTACTTC
>TRBJ2-1|TRBV5-4|TRBD2|.
CASSLERTGVSGSLWDEQFF
TGTGCCAGCAGCTTGGAGCGCACAGGGGTTAGCGGGAGTTTATGGGATGAGCAGTTCTTC
>TRBJ2-5|TRBV21-1|.|once
CASSSKSQLAEETQYF
TGTGCCAGCAGCTCAAAGTCTCAACTAGCGGAAGAGACCCAGTACTTC
>TRBJ2-1|TRBV11-2|TRBD2|.
CASSSRTGGSSYNEQFF
TGTGCCAGCAGCTCCCGAACGGGCGGGAGTTCCTACAATGAGCAGTTCTTC
>TRBJ2-1|TRBV13|TRBD2|.
CASSPPLGRELFF
TGTGCCAGCAGCCCGCCCCTGGGGCGGGAGCTGTTCTTC
>TRBJ2-3|TRBV9|TRBD2|.
CASSVFTSGTDTQYF
TGTGCCAGCAGCGTTTTTACTAGCGGGACAGATACGCAGTATTTT
>TRBJ2-7|TRBV6-2/TRBV6-3|TRBD2|few
CASSYNSGRSSYEQYF
TGTGCCAGCAGTTACAATAGCGGGAGGTCCTCCTACGAGCAGTACTTC
>TRBJ2-2|TRBV5-1|TRBD1|.
CASSKDRGLTGELFF
TGCGCCAGCAGCAAGGACAGGGGGCTAACCGGGGAGCTGTTTTTT
>TRBJ2-7|TRBV30|.|.
CAWSVSDEQYF
TGTGCCTGGAGTGTTAGTGACGAGCAGTACTTC
>TRBJ2-3|TRBV7-9|TRBD2|.
CASSPLAGADTQYF
TGTGCCAGCAGCCCTCTAGCGGGAGCAGATACGCAGTATTTT
>TRBJ2-1|TRBV24-1|.|.
CATSDTRQGNYNEQFF
TGTGCCACCAGTGACACCAGGCAGGGAAACTACAATGAGCAGTTCTTC
>TRBJ2-7|TRBV5-4|.|few
CASSFGRSAYEQYF
TGTGCCAGCAGCTTCGGTCGGTCCGCCTACGAGCAGTACTTC
>TRBJ1-1|TRBV7-8|.|.
CASSPGRVSNTEAFF
TGTGCCAGCAGCCCCGGCCGGGTATCGAACACTGAAGCTTTCTTT
>TRBJ1-1|TRBV15|.|.
CATSRGGRDTEAFF
TGTGCCACCAGCAGAGGAGGGAGAGACACTGAAGCTTTCTTT
>TRBJ1-3|TRBV29-1|.|.
CSVEDPGQRGNTIYF
TGCAGCGTTGAAGATCCCGGACAGAGGGGAAACACCATATATTTT
>TRBJ2-7|TRBV18|TRBD2|.
CASSPPTSGRSEQYF
TGTGCCAGCTCACCCCCGACTAGCGGGAGGAGCGAGCAGTACTTC
>TRBJ2-5|TRBV5-1|.|.
CASSLLQETQYF
TGCGCCAGCAGCCTACTCCAAGAGACCCAGTACTTC
>TRBJ2-3|TRBV5-6|TRBD2|.
CASSLREAADTQYF
TGTGCCAGCAGCTTGCGGGAGGCCGCAGATACGCAGTATTTT
>TRBJ2-7|TRBV6-1|TRBD2|.
CASSELTSAYYEQYF
TGTGCCAGCAGTGAATTGACTAGCGCATACTACGAGCAGTACTTC
>TRBJ2-1|TRBV5-4|TRBD2|once
CASTGSGSYNEQFF
TGTGCCTCTACCGGTAGCGGGTCCTACAATGAGCAGTTCTTC
>TRBJ2-2|TRBV19|TRBD2|.
CASRGTSGSAGELFF
TGTGCCAGTAGAGGGACTAGCGGGAGCGCCGGGGAGCTGTTTTTT
>TRBJ1-1|TRBV30|.|.
CAWSRRGNTEAFF
TGTGCCTGGAGTCGTCGGGGGAACACTGAAGCTTTCTTT
>TRBJ1-2|TRBV7-9|.|.
CASSSRTLRRYTF
TGTGCCAGCAGCTCCCGGACACTCCGGCGCTACACCTTC
>TRBJ2-5|TRBV6-1|TRBD2|.
CASSEYKAGGDKTQYF
TGTGCCAGCAGTGAATATAAAGCGGGAGGAGATAAGACCCAGTACTTC
>TRBJ2-7|TRBV5-1|TRBD2|.
CASRLSGGSSYEQYF
TGCGCCAGCAGACTAAGCGGGGGGAGCTCCTACGAGCAGTACTTC
>TRBJ2-7|TRBV6-5|TRBD1|.
CASSYADRGHEQYF
TGTGCCAGCAGTTACGCGGACAGGGGCCACGAGCAGTACTTC
>TRBJ2-2|TRBV4-1|.|.
CASSQGVVRGFTGELFF
TGCGCCAGCAGCCAAGGGGTAGTCAGGGGTTTCACCGGGGAGCTGTTTTTT
>TRBJ2-1|TRBV11-3|TRBD2|.
CASSNRAEGLAVHNEQFF
TGTGCCAGCAGCAATAGAGCGGAGGGACTAGCGGTTCACAATGAGCAGTTCTTC